This entry lists 12 T cell receptor beta chains sequenced from one sample in a study of blood T cell repertoires in COVID-19. Data came from immunoSEQ multiplex PCR; TCRdb stores just in-frame clones and leaves some out. The sample lists under 250,000 clones, 86% occurring once. Sequenced material: peripheral blood. The origin of the receptors is a man older than 75 with acute or convalescent COVID-19.

The V call is TRBV7-9, the J call TRBJ1-1; D gene ambiguous. V was shortened by 2 bases and J by 7 bases, with 14 bases between the two germline ends. Looked up from germline, CDR1 is SEHNR and CDR2 is FQNEAQ (reference sequence). The length of the CDR3 is 14 residues. CDR3 sequence: CASSLWRGFNEAFF. DNA of the CDR3: TGTGCCAGCAGCTTATGGCGAGGATTTAATGAAGCTTTCTTT. The full variable domain, completed using reference TRBV7-9 and TRBJ1-1, is DTGVSQNPRHKITKRGQNVTFRCDPISEHNRLYWYRQTLGQGPEFLTYFQNEAQLEKSRLLSDRFSAERPKGSFSTLEIQRTEQGDSAMYLCASSLWRGFNEAFFGQGTRLTVV.

The gene calls are TRBV3-1 (or the pseudogene TRBV3-2) and TRBJ2-1; 7 bases line up with TRBD1. Trimming cost V 3 bases and J 16 bases; bases outside gene matches: 9. The germline V gene has CDR1 LGHDT and CDR2 YNNKEL (reference sequence). The CDR3 has 12 residues. The CDR3 DNA follows: TGTGCCAGCAGCCAGGCTAGGGGGCGTCCCTTCTTC. Translating it yields CASSQARGRPFF.

This rearrangement joins TRBV28 to TRBJ1-2, with TRBD1 matching 7 bases. J gave up 3 bases and V 10 bases, and 5 bases lay outside the gene matches. The CDR3 loop spans 12 amino acids. Germline V gene sequence: CDR1 MDHEN, CDR2 SYDVKM. DNA of the CDR3: TGTGCCACCCGGGGGACAGACTATGGCTACACCTTC. It encodes CATRGTDYGYTF.

The chain combines TRBV5-1 with TRBJ1-4; 8 bases map to TRBD1. The CDR3 runs 14 residues. Per germline, CDR1 SGHRS and CDR2 YFSETQ. The V segment lost 0 bases and the J segment 7 bases; nucleotides outside the gene matches: 2. CDR3 residues: CASSLGQGSEKLFF. The CDR3 DNA sequence: TGCGCCAGCAGCTTGGGACAGGGGTCTGAAAAACTGTTTTTT.

This chain joins TRBV5-5 and TRBJ1-1; 9 bases align to TRBD1. Germline V gene sequence: CDR1 SGHKS, CDR2 YYEKEE (reference sequence). The CDR3 spans 15 residues. The trim removed 4 bases at V and 5 bases at J, leaving 9 bases unmatched. The DNA for the CDR3 is TGTGCCAGCAGCCGTTCACGACAGGGGGAAACTGAAGCTTTCTTT. Encoded protein: CASSRSRQGETEAFF.

The chain has TRBV5-1 and TRBJ2-3, with D unresolved. V lost 0 bases and J lost 6, with 11 bases in between. This CDR3 comprises 14 residues. Germline CDR1 and CDR2: SGHRS and YFSETQ. CDR3 nucleotides: TGCGCCAGCAGCTTGGCCAACAGTGGCGATACGCAGTATTTT. Amino acid sequence: CASSLANSGDTQYF.

A word on this clone: Other DNA sequences in the sample encode the same CDR3. V usage is TRBV19 and J usage is TRBJ1-5; D gene uncertain. V lost 5 bases and J 9 bases, leaving 11 bases between the germline ends. Germline V gene lookup returns CDR1 LNHDA and CDR2 SQIVND (reference sequence). The CDR3 loop spans 12 amino acids. This CDR3 reads CASSSVPGPQHF. The CDR3 DNA is TGTGCCAGTAGTTCGGTCCCCGGGCCCCAGCATTTT.

The V call is TRBV5-6, the J call TRBJ1-2, with 7 bases identical to TRBD1. The CDR3 runs 15 residues. Germline V gene sequence: CDR1 SGHDT, CDR2 YYEEEE. With V trimmed by 1 base and J by 7 bases, 10 bases remained unmatched. The CDR3 coding sequence is TGTGCCAGCAGCTTGAGACAGGGCTTTGCGTTTGGCTACACCTTC. Protein product: CASSLRQGFAFGYTF.

CDR3 nucleotides: TGTGCCACCACCGCAACAGGGTCCGCTAATTCACCCCTCCACTTT. It encodes CATTATGSANSPLHF. The rearrangement uses TRBV6-5 and TRBJ1-6; TRBD1 might be the D (6 bases). With 10 bases removed from V and 6 bases from J, the gap between germline ends came to 19 bases. The CDR3 sequence is 15 residues long. CDR1 MNHEY and CDR2 SVGAGI come from the germline V gene.

The V call is TRBV28, the J call TRBJ1-5; 8 nucleotides agree with TRBD1. V shed 8 bases and J 7 bases; nucleotides not matched to a gene: 7. The CDR3 contains 13 residues. The germline V gene has CDR1 MDHEN and CDR2 SYDVKM. In DNA, the CDR3 is TGTGCCAGCGGACAGGGTATCGCGCAGCCCCAGCATTTT. It specifies CASGQGIAQPQHF.

The chain links TRBV28 to TRBJ2-3, with D possibly being TRBD2 (6 bases). The CDR3 runs 14 residues. In germline, CDR1 is MDHEN, CDR2 SYDVKM. Trimming cost V 7 bases and J 3 bases, with 14 bases left between them. CDR3 DNA: TGTGCCAGCAATGGTGGAGGGAGGACAGATACGCAGTATTTT. It encodes CASNGGGRTDTQYF.

The chain recombines TRBV6-5 with TRBJ1-2; 7 bases align to TRBD1. J was trimmed by 0 bases and V by 4 bases; bases with no gene match: 5. Germline assignment: CDR1 MNHEY and CDR2 SVGAGI. The CDR3 loop spans 15 amino acids. CDR3 coding DNA: TGTGCCAGCAGTTTACCGGGACAGCCTAACTATGGCTACACCTTC. Protein: CASSLPGQPNYGYTF.